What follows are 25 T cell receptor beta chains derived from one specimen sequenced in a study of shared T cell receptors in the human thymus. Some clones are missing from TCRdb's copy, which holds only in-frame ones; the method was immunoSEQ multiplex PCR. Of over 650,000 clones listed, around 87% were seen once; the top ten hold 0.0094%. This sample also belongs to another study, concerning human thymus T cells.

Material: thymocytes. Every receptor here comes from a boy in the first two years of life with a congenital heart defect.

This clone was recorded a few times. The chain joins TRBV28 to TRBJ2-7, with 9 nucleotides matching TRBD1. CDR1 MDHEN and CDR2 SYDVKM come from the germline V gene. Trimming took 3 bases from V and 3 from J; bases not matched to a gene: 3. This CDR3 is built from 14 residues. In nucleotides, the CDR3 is TGTGCCAGCAGTTTTGCGACAGGGGGCTACGAGCAGTACTTC. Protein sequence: CASSFATGGYEQYF.

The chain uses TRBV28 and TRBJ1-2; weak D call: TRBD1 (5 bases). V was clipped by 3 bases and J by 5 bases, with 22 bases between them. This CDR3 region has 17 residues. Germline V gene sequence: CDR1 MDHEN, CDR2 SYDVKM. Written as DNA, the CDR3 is TGTGCCAGCAGTTTGAGTGAGGCGGGGCGGTTGGTTTATGGCTACACCTTC. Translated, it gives CASSLSEAGRLVYGYTF.

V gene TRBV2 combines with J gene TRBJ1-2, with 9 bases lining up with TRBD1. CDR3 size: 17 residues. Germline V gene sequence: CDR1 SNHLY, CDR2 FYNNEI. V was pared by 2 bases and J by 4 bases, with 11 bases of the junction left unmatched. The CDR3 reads CASSEPGQGRCPYGYTF. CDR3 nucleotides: TGTGCCAGCAGTGAACCCGGACAGGGGCGGTGTCCCTATGGCTACACCTTC.

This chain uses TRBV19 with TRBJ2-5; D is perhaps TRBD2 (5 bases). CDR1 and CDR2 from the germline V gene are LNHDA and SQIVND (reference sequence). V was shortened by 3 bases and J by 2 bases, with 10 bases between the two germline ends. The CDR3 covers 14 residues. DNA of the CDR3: TGTGCCAGTAGTATTCGGGGAACTCAAGAGACCCAGTACTTC. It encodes CASSIRGTQETQYF.

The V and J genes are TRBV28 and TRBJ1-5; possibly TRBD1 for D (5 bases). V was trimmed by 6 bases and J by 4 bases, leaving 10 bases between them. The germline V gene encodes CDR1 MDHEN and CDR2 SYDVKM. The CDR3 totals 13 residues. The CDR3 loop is CASRAGRNQPQHF. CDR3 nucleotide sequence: TGTGCCAGCAGAGCGGGACGGAATCAGCCCCAGCATTTT.

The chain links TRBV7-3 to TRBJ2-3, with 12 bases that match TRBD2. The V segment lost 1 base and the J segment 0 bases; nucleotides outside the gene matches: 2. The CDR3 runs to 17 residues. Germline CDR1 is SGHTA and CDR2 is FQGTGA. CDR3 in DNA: TGTGCCAGCAGCTTAAGGACTAGCGGGGAGAGCACAGATACGCAGTATTTT. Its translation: CASSLRTSGESTDTQYF.

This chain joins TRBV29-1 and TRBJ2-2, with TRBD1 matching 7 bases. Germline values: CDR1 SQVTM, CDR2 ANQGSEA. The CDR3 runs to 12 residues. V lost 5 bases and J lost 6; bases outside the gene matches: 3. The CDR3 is CSVSGGPGELFF. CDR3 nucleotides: TGCAGCGTTTCAGGGGGACCCGGGGAGCTGTTTTTT.

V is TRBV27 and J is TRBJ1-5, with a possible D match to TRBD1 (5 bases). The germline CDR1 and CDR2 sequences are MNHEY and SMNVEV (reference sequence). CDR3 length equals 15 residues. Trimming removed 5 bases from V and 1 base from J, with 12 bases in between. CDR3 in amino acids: CASSPGRGSNQPQHF. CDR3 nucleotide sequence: TGTGCCAGCAGTCCGGGGCGGGGGAGCAATCAGCCCCAGCATTTT.

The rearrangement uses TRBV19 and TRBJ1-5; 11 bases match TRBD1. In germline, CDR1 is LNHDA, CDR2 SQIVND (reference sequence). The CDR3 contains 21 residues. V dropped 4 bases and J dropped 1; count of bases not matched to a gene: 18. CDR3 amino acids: CASSTLWTGTGGPESNQPQHF. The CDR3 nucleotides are TGTGCCAGTAGTACCCTCTGGACCGGGACAGGGGGTCCGGAGAGCAATCAGCCCCAGCATTTT. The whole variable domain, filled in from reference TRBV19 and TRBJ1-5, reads DGGITQSPKYLFRKEGQNVTLSCEQNLNHDAMYWYRQDPGQGLRLIYYSQIVNDFQKGDIAEGYSVSREKKESFPLTVTSAQKNPTAFYLCASSTLWTGTGGPESNQPQHFGDGTRLSIL.

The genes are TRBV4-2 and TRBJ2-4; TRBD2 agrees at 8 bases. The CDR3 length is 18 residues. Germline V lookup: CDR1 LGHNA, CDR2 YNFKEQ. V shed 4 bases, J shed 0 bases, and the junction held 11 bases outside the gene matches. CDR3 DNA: TGTGCCAGCAGCCTCCTCGGGGGGGAGGGGATAGCCAAAAACATTCAGTACTTC. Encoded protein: CASSLLGGEGIAKNIQYF.

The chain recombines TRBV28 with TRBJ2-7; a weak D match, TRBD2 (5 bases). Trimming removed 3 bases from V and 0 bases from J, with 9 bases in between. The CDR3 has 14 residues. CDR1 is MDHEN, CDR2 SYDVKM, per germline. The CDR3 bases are TGTGCCAGCAGTTTTGGAGGCTACTCCTACGAGCAGTACTTC. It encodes CASSFGGYSYEQYF.

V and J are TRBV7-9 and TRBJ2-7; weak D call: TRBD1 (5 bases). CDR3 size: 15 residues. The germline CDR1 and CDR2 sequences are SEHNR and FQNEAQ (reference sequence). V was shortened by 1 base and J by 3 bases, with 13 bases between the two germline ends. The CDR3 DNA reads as TGTGCCAGCAGCTTAGTCCAGGGTTATATCTACGAGCAGTACTTC. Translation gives CASSLVQGYIYEQYF.

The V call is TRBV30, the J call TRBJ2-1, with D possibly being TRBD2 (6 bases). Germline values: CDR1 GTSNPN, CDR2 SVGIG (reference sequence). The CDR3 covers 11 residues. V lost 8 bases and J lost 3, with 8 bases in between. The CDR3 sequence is CAPGSYNEQFF. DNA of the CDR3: TGTGCCCCCGGGAGCTACAATGAGCAGTTCTTC.

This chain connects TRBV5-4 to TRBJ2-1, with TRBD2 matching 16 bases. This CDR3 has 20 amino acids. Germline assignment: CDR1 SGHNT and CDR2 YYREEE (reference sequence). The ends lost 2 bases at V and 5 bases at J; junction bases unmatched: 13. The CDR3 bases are TGTGCCAGCAGCTTCGGTCCGGGACTAGCGGGAGGGTGGCAGCACAATGAGCAGTTCTTC. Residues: CASSFGPGLAGGWQHNEQFF.

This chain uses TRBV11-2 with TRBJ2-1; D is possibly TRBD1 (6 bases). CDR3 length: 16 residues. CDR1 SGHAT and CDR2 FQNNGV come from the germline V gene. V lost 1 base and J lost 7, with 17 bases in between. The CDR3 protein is CASSLGHRAGLNEQFF. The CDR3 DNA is TGTGCCAGCAGCTTAGGGCACAGGGCAGGACTGAATGAGCAGTTCTTC.

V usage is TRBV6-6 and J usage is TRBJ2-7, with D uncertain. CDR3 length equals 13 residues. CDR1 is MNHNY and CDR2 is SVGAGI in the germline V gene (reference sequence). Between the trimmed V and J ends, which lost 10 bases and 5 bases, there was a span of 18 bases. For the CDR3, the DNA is TGTGCCACCCACCTACGCGGTCAAGACGAGCAGTACTTC. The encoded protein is CATHLRGQDEQYF.

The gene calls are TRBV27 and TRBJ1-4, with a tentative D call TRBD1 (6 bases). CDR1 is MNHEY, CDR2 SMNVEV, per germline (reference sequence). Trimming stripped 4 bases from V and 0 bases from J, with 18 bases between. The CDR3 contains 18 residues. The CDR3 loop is CASSYSGDSRATNEKLFF. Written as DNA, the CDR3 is TGTGCCAGCAGTTACTCAGGGGATAGTCGTGCAACTAATGAAAAACTGTTTTTT.

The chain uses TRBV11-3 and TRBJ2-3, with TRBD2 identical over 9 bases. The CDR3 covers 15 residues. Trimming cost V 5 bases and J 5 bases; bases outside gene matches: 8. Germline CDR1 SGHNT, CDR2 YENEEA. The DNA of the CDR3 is TGTGCCAGCAGCGTTAGCGGGAGTCGTGTAGATACGCAGTATTTT. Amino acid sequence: CASSVSGSRVDTQYF.

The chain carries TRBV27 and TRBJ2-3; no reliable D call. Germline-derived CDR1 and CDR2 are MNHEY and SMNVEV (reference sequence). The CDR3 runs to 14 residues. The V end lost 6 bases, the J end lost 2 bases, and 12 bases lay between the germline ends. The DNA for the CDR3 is TGTGCCAGCAGCCCCCGGGTAGCCACAGATACGCAGTATTTT. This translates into CASSPRVATDTQYF.

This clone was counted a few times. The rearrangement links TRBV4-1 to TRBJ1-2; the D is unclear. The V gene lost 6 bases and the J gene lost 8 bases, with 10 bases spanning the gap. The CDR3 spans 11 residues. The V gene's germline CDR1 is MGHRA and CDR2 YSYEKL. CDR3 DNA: TGCGCCAGCAGTAAAGGAGGAGGCTACACCTTC. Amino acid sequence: CASSKGGGYTF.

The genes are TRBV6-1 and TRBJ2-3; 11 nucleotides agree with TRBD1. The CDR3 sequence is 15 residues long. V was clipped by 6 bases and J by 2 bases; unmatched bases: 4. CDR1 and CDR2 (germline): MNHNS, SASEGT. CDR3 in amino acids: CASRGQGGHTDTQYF. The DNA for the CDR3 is TGTGCCAGCAGGGGACAGGGGGGACACACAGATACGCAGTATTTT.

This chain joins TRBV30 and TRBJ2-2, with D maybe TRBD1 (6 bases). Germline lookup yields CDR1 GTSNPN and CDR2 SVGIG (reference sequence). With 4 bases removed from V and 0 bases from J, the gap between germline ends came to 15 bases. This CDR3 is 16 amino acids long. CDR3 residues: CAWTSRDKANTGELFF. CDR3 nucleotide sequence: TGTGCCTGGACTTCCCGGGACAAGGCGAACACCGGGGAGCTGTTTTTT.

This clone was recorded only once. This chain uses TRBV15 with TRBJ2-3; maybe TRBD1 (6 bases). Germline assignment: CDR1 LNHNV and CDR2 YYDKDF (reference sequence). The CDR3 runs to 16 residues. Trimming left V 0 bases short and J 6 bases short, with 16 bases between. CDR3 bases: TGTGCCACCAGCAGAGATCGTACAGGGAGTCGGGATACGCAGTATTTT. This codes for CATSRDRTGSRDTQYF.

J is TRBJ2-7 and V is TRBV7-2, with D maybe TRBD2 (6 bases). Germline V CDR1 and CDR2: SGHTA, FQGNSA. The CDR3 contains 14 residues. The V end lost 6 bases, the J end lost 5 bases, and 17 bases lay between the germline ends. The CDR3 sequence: CASRPVAWEDEQYF. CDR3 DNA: TGTGCCAGCAGGCCGGTGGCCTGGGAGGACGAGCAGTACTTC.

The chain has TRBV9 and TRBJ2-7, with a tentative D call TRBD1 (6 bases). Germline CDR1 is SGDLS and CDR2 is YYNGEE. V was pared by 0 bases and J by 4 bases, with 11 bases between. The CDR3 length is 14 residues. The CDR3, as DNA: TGTGCCAGCAGCGTAGGGACAGTATCTTACGAGCAGTACTTC. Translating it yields CASSVGTVSYEQYF.